This is a list of T cell receptor beta chains from one sample in a study of T cell clusters in autoimmune cytopenias. From the multiplex PCR reads, TCRdb lists one entry per CDR3 protein and no DNA. Its table lists about 2,700 distinct CDR3 sequences. This sample was also put to use in a study of T cell repertoires in aging, cancer and after chemotherapy.

The sequencing sample was made of peripheral blood. The receptors shown here come from a human donor with an autoimmune cytopenia or autoimmune hepatitis (not recorded which). Each CDR3 is given with its conserved first and last residue. Clone size, where shown, is once, few, many, or a class for clones that have expanded.

V gene	J gene	CDR3 length	clone size	CDR3 protein
TRBV15	TRBJ2-2	16	medium-sized	CATSDPGTGVTGELFF
TRBV18	TRBJ2-2	15	.	CASSPPPRGTGELFF
TRBV5-4	TRBJ2-1	16	medium-sized	CASSLAAGGAYNEQFF
TRBV7-6	TRBJ2-3	20	.	CASRDAAGLAGGPGGDTQYF
TRBV6-5	TRBJ2-5	15	medium-sized	CASSSGTSGTETQYF
TRBV5-4	TRBJ2-2	15	medium-sized	CASSGSGGADGELFF
TRBV6-1	TRBJ2-6	14	.	CASSGLAGANVLTF
TRBV12-3/TRBV12-4	TRBJ2-3	14	.	CASSLWTHTDTQYF
TRBV5-3	TRBJ2-1	14	.	CASSLVGRSGEQFF
TRBV29-1	TRBJ2-5	11	large	CSVGRDETQYF
TRBV6-5	TRBJ2-1	15	medium-sized	CASSQLNREHNEQFF
TRBV6-5	TRBJ2-1	15	medium-sized	CASSYAFSSRNEQFF
TRBV24-1	TRBJ2-3	15	medium-sized	CATSDPRMGTDTQYF
TRBV11-3	TRBJ1-1	16	.	CASSSPGQGASHEAFF
TRBV11-3	TRBJ2-2	13	hyperexpanded	CASSLDFTGELFF
TRBV6-2/TRBV6-3	TRBJ2-1	15	medium-sized	CASSDRGRQYNEQFF
TRBV12-3/TRBV12-4	TRBJ2-7	14	.	CASSLGRGAYEQYF
TRBV19	TRBJ1-5	13	.	CASTPTYNQPQHF
TRBV29-1	TRBJ1-1	15	medium-sized	CSVGGTGGRNTEAFF
TRBV29-1	TRBJ1-2	11	medium-sized	CSVTGYYGYTF
TRBV6-5	TRBJ2-2	14	medium-sized	CASSYRRGQGELFF
TRBV6-5	TRBJ2-7	12	medium-sized	CASSGWSYEQYF
TRBV6-6	TRBJ2-7	16	medium-sized	CASSYGLAGGSYEQYF
TRBV6-6	TRBJ1-2	15	.	CASSTLGLPRYGYTF
TRBV6-5	TRBJ1-1	12	.	CASRGGDTEAFF
TRBV5-6	TRBJ2-5	15	medium-sized	CASSLGPHGQETQYF
TRBV5-4	TRBJ1-2	13	.	CASSLTGAYGYTF